Following are 25 T cell receptor beta chains from one sample sequenced in a study of cytomegalovirus exposure and HLA in healthy donors. The PCR ran on 60 Vbeta and 13 Jbeta primers. Repertoires were generated with immunoSEQ multiplex PCR, while TCRdb's copy carries only in-frame clones and drops some. The repertoire consists of some 150,000 clones, with over 80% occurring once and the leading ten covering over 1.5%. Sample: PBMCs. These receptors were taken from a man aged 40-50 years in good health and CMV-seronegative.

J is TRBJ2-3 and V is TRBV2, with 14 bases identical to TRBD2. The CDR3 runs to 15 residues. Trimming at V came to 6 bases and at J to 8 bases, leaving 7 bases not matched to a gene. CDR1 and CDR2 (germline): SNHLY, FYNNEI. The CDR3 sequence is CASRDGLAGGSTQYF. The CDR3 DNA sequence: TGTGCCAGCAGGGATGGACTAGCGGGAGGAAGTACGCAGTATTTT. Combining the CDR3 with reference TRBV2 and TRBJ2-3 gives the whole variable domain EPEVTQTPSHQVTQMGQEVILRCVPISNHLYFYWYRQILGQKVEFLVSFYNNEISEKSEIFDDQFSVERPDGSNFTLKIRSTKLEDSAMYFCASRDGLAGGSTQYFGPGTRLTVL.

Only a few counts were recorded for this clone. This rearrangement joins TRBV7-2 to TRBJ2-5, with D maybe TRBD2 (6 bases). V lost 0 bases and J lost 7, with 18 bases in between. The V gene's germline CDR1 is SGHTA and CDR2 FQGNSA. The CDR3 length is 16 residues. This CDR3 is CASSLATTGGPGTQYF. The CDR3 region has the DNA TGTGCCAGCAGCTTAGCTACTACCGGGGGTCCGGGGACCCAGTACTTC.

The V gene is TRBV9, the J gene TRBJ2-4, with 9 nucleotides matching TRBD2. Trimming at V came to 0 bases and at J to 13 bases, leaving 14 bases not matched to a gene. The germline gives CDR1 SGDLS, CDR2 YYNGEE. This CDR3 contains 16 residues. CDR3 sequence (DNA): TGTGCCAGCAGCGTAGAGTCGGGACTAGCTGGAAGAGTCCAGTACTTC. This translates into CASSVESGLAGRVQYF.

Here the CDR3 DNA reads TGTGCCAGCAGCTTAGGAGCGGGGCAGGGTGATGGCTACACCTTC. Residues: CASSLGAGQGDGYTF. The chain employs TRBV7-9 and TRBJ1-2; D is possibly TRBD1 (5 bases). The CDR3 runs 15 residues. Trimming took 1 base from V and 6 from J, leaving 15 bases between them. Germline CDR1 reads SEHNR; CDR2 reads FQNEAQ (reference sequence).

The chain's CDR3 is CASSYLGGAFF. CDR3 nucleotides: TGTGCCAGCAGTTACCTTGGAGGAGCTTTCTTT. The chain links TRBV6-5 to TRBJ1-1; D not certain. The CDR3 consists of 11 residues. Per the germline V gene, CDR1 is MNHEY and CDR2 is SVGAGI. V shed 2 bases and J shed 10 bases, with 8 bases lying between them.

The J gene is TRBJ1-3, the V gene TRBV27; D call uncertain. V lost 0 bases, J lost 1 base, and 22 bases lay in between. The germline V gene has CDR1 MNHEY and CDR2 SMNVEV (reference sequence). The CDR3 loop spans 20 amino acids. CDR3 residues: CASSLSRLGGKVYSGNTIYF. The CDR3 nucleotides read TGTGCCAGCAGTTTATCGAGGTTAGGTGGAAAAGTCTATTCTGGAAACACCATATATTTT.

The chain recombines TRBV11-2 with TRBJ2-7; D ambiguous. V shed 2 bases and J shed 2 bases, with 7 bases lying between them. This CDR3 has 13 residues. The V gene's germline CDR1 is SGHAT and CDR2 FQNNGV. The DNA of the CDR3 is TGTGCCAGCAGCTTATCCAGCGCCTACGAGCAGTACTTC. It codes for CASSLSSAYEQYF.

The chain employs TRBV6-1 and TRBJ1-2; no definite D call. The length of the CDR3 is 13 residues. Deletions cut 2 bases from V and 4 bases from J, with 8 bases between. Germline-derived CDR1 and CDR2 are MNHNS and SASEGT. The CDR3 region has the DNA TGTGCCAGCAGTGAATATAACAGCTATGGCTACACCTTC. The encoded protein is CASSEYNSYGYTF.

The chain uses TRBV7-2 and TRBJ1-1, with D possibly matching TRBD1 (6 bases). The CDR3 spans 16 residues. In germline, CDR1 is SGHTA, CDR2 FQGNSA. V was pared by 6 bases and J by 6 bases, with 23 bases between. The CDR3 loop reads CASSPGAGIVEAEAFF. CDR3 bases: TGTGCCAGCAGTCCAGGGGCAGGGATAGTAGAGGCTGAAGCTTTCTTT.

This clone was observed a handful of times. V and J are TRBV4-1 and TRBJ1-4; 8 nucleotides align to TRBD1. The CDR3 totals 14 residues. Losses at the gene ends were 4 bases for V and 10 bases for J; bases not matched to a gene: 8. Looked up from germline, CDR1 is MGHRA and CDR2 is YSYEKL. Here the CDR3 reads CASSPYQQGGKLFF. In DNA form, the CDR3 reads TGCGCCAGCAGCCCCTATCAACAGGGGGGAAAACTGTTTTTT.

A few counts support this clone. The rearrangement links TRBV6-5 to TRBJ2-7, with D possibly being TRBD1 (6 bases). The CDR3 covers 13 residues. The germline V gene has CDR1 MNHEY and CDR2 SVGAGI. Trimming shortened V by 6 bases and J by 1 base, and 10 bases separated the two germline ends. The CDR3 DNA sequence: TGTGCCAGCAGCTCTGGACAGTCCTACGAGCAGTACTTC. Its protein is CASSSGQSYEQYF.

This clone was seen a handful of times. This sequence joins TRBV19 and TRBJ2-1, with D tentatively TRBD1 (6 bases). Trimming took off 7 bases at V and 0 bases at J, with 22 bases between the two ends. The germline gives CDR1 LNHDA, CDR2 SQIVND (reference sequence). CDR3 length equals 18 residues. As DNA, the CDR3 is TGTGCCAGTAATGTTCTCAGGGACATTACTAGCTCCTACAATGAGCAGTTCTTC. Amino acids: CASNVLRDITSSYNEQFF.

This clone turned up a few times. The chain combines TRBV23-1 with TRBJ1-3; 7 bases align to TRBD1. TRBV23-1 is designated an ORF whose function remains uncertain. There are 15 residues in the CDR3. V dropped 7 bases and J dropped 0; count of bases not matched to a gene: 6. The CDR3 region has the DNA TGCGCCAGCACACAGGGGCCCCACTCTGGAAACACCATATATTTT. It translates to CASTQGPHSGNTIYF.

This clone was found once. V and J are TRBV29-1 and TRBJ2-7, with D maybe TRBD1 (5 bases). This CDR3 spans 13 amino acids. Deletions cut 4 bases from V and 4 bases from J, with 14 bases between. In germline, CDR1 is SQVTM, CDR2 ANQGSEA. The CDR3 region has the DNA TGCAGCGTTGTTTTGTCAGGGTTGTACGAGCAGTACTTC. Residues: CSVVLSGLYEQYF.

This chain connects TRBV4-1 to TRBJ2-7; D call uncertain. Looked up from germline, CDR1 is MGHRA and CDR2 is YSYEKL. V dropped 4 bases and J dropped 2 bases, with 15 bases sitting between them. The CDR3 has 15 amino acids. CDR3 protein: CASSPRDGSPYEQYF. As DNA, the CDR3 is TGCGCCAGCAGCCCAAGAGATGGTTCTCCCTACGAGCAGTACTTC.

The chain joins TRBV4-1 to TRBJ2-1, with 15 nucleotides matching TRBD2. V was clipped by 4 bases and J by 4 bases; unmatched bases: 5. This CDR3 contains 17 residues. Per germline, CDR1 MGHRA and CDR2 YSYEKL. Here the CDR3 reads CASSPGTSGGLYNEQFF. CDR3 coding DNA: TGCGCCAGCAGCCCGGGGACTAGCGGGGGGCTATACAATGAGCAGTTCTTC.

The V gene is TRBV27, the J gene TRBJ1-2; unclear D gene. Trimming stripped 8 bases from V and 4 bases from J, with 14 bases between. The CDR3 totals 13 residues. The germline V gene encodes CDR1 MNHEY and CDR2 SMNVEV (reference sequence). The CDR3 DNA sequence: TGTGCCAGCGGCTCCGGGTCCCTCTATGGCTACACCTTC. It codes for CASGSGSLYGYTF.

The chain links TRBV15 to TRBJ1-2, with D tentatively TRBD1 (5 bases). The CDR3 totals 13 residues. V shed 1 base and J shed 4 bases, with 7 bases lying between them. CDR1 LNHNV and CDR2 YYDKDF come from the germline V gene (reference sequence). The CDR3 DNA follows: TGTGCCACCAGCAGAGGGGGGGGCTATGGCTACACCTTC. As protein: CATSRGGGYGYTF.

The chain joins TRBV7-9 to TRBJ2-7; 10 nucleotides line up with TRBD2. The ends lost 3 bases at V and 5 bases at J; junction bases unmatched: 1. CDR1 and CDR2 (germline): SEHNR, FQNEAQ (reference sequence). The CDR3 is 13 residues long. CDR3 bases: TGTGCCAGCAGCTTCCTAGCGGGAGACGAGCAGTACTTC. Translated: CASSFLAGDEQYF.

V and J are TRBV4-3 and TRBJ2-1, with 14 bases that match TRBD2. V lost 0 bases to trimming and J lost 2 bases; unmatched junction nucleotides: 6. CDR1 LGHNA and CDR2 YSLEER come from the germline V gene. The CDR3 is made up of 19 amino acids. CDR3 sequence (DNA): TGCGCCAGCAGCCAAGAAGAGGCGGGACTAGCGGGAGCCTACAATGAGCAGTTCTTC. Encoded protein: CASSQEEAGLAGAYNEQFF.

In its sample, this clone was seen a few times. The rearrangement uses TRBV6-4 and TRBJ2-1; D may be TRBD2 (6 bases). Trimming pared 0 bases from V and 7 bases from J, leaving 13 bases between. Looked up from germline, CDR1 is MRHNA and CDR2 is SNTAGT. This CDR3 is built from 15 residues. Here the CDR3 DNA reads TGTGCCAGCAGTGACTCGGGACTCCCGGGGAATGAGCAGTTCTTC. Amino acid sequence: CASSDSGLPGNEQFF.

The chain uses TRBV6-1 and TRBJ1-5; 7 bases align to TRBD1. Germline V gene sequence: CDR1 MNHNS, CDR2 SASEGT. The ends lost 6 bases at V and 4 bases at J; junction bases unmatched: 0. The CDR3 extends over 12 amino acids. CDR3 sequence (DNA): TGTGCCAGCAGGACAGGGAATCAGCCCCAGCATTTT. Translating it yields CASRTGNQPQHF.

This chain uses TRBV6-4 with TRBJ2-3, with TRBD2 as a possible D gene (5 bases). This CDR3 is 14 amino acids long. Trimming stripped 6 bases from V and 0 bases from J, with 10 bases between. CDR1 is MRHNA, CDR2 SNTAGT, per germline. CDR3 coding DNA: TGTGCCAGCAGCCTGGAGGCTAGCACAGATACGCAGTATTTT. This translates into CASSLEASTDTQYF.

This chain connects TRBV28 to TRBJ1-6, with TRBD1 matching 7 bases. This CDR3 contains 12 residues. V lost 5 bases and J lost 19; bases outside the gene matches: 11. Germline CDR1 MDHEN, CDR2 SYDVKM. The CDR3 DNA is TGTGCCAGCAGTATCTTCGGACAGGCGCCTCACTTT. Residues: CASSIFGQAPHF.

V and J are TRBV7-9 and TRBJ1-1; possibly TRBD1 for D (5 bases). Trimming took off 5 bases at V and 3 bases at J, with 16 bases between the two ends. CDR3 length: 15 amino acids. Germline CDR1 and CDR2: SEHNR and FQNEAQ (reference sequence). Here the CDR3 reads CASSAGRGLDTEAFF. In DNA, the CDR3 is TGTGCCAGCAGCGCCGGGAGGGGCCTTGACACTGAAGCTTTCTTT.